The 7 T cell receptor beta chains given below trace back to one sample, sequenced in a study of blood T cell repertoires in COVID-19. Profiling relied on immunoSEQ multiplex PCR, and the TCRdb table lists in-frame clones only, not all of them. Here the sample spans 70,000 to 95,000 clones, over 70% being singletons. Sequences were obtained from peripheral blood. The receptors originated from a man aged 45 to 65 with active COVID-19.

The rearrangement uses TRBV6-6 and TRBJ2-5, with 9 bases identical to TRBD1. This CDR3 spans 14 amino acids. V was pared by 4 bases and J by 4 bases, with 4 bases of the junction left unmatched. Germline loops: CDR1 MNHNY, CDR2 SVGAGI (reference sequence). This CDR3 reads CASSSQGAGETQYF. CDR3 DNA sequence: TGTGCCAGCAGTTCACAGGGGGCTGGAGAGACCCAGTACTTC.

The chain joins TRBV5-4 to TRBJ2-6; 8 bases map to TRBD1. The germline V gene encodes CDR1 SGHNT and CDR2 YYREEE (reference sequence). V was pared by 6 bases and J by 4 bases, with 12 bases of the junction left unmatched. The CDR3 is 17 residues long. The CDR3 is CASTSHGQGKGANVLTF. In DNA, the CDR3 is TGTGCCAGCACTAGCCACGGACAGGGAAAAGGGGCCAACGTCCTGACTTTC.

The chain uses TRBV30 and TRBJ1-2, with 11 bases identical to TRBD1. The germline V gene has CDR1 GTSNPN and CDR2 SVGIG (reference sequence). This CDR3 is built from 15 residues. With 2 bases clipped from V and 8 bases from J, the junction kept 10 bases outside the gene matches. As DNA, the CDR3 is TGTGCCTGGAGTTTTCCCACCGGGACAGGGGGAGGCTACACCTTC. Its translation is CAWSFPTGTGGGYTF.

The J gene is TRBJ1-5, the V gene TRBV5-6, with D hard to call. The CDR3 runs 12 residues. V gave up 5 bases and J gave up 7 bases, with 10 bases separating them. Germline values: CDR1 SGHDT, CDR2 YYEEEE. CDR3 bases: TGTGCCAGCAGTCTCGTCGGGCAGCCCCAGCATTTT. Protein sequence: CASSLVGQPQHF.

V and J are TRBV19 and TRBJ1-1; weak D call: TRBD1 (5 bases). Trimming took off 5 bases at V and 5 bases at J, with 18 bases between the two ends. From germline, CDR1 is LNHDA and CDR2 SQIVND (reference sequence). This CDR3 has 15 residues. The CDR3 nucleotides are TGTGCCAGTAGTCGAAACACGGGGGTGAGTACTGAAGCTTTCTTT. Protein: CASSRNTGVSTEAFF.

The chain's CDR3 is CASTGGVVITEAFF. The CDR3 nucleotides are TGTGCCAGTACCGGGGGGGTTGTTATCACTGAAGCTTTCTTT. The chain has TRBV19 and TRBJ1-1, with TRBD1 as a possible D gene (5 bases). CDR3 length equals 14 residues. The germline CDR1 and CDR2 sequences are LNHDA and SQIVND (reference sequence). The V gene lost 7 bases and the J gene lost 4 bases, with 16 bases spanning the gap.

The chain joins TRBV28 to TRBJ1-4; weak D call: TRBD1 (5 bases). Germline CDR1 reads MDHEN; CDR2 reads SYDVKM. Trimming stripped 5 bases from V and 4 bases from J, with 14 bases between. The CDR3 length is 15 residues. The CDR3 DNA reads as TGTGCCAGCAGTCCCGGGGGTTCTAATAATGAAAAACTGTTTTTT. Translation gives CASSPGGSNNEKLFF.